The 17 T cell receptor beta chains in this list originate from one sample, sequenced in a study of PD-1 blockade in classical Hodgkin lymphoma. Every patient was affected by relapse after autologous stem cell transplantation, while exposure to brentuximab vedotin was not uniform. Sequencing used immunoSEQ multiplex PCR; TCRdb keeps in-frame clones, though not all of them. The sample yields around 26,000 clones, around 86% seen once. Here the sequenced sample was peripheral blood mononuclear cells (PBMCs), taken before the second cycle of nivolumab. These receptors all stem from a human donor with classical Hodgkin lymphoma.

CDR3: CASSLFSLGETQYF. In DNA form, the CDR3 reads TGTGCCAGCAGTTTATTTAGCTTGGGGGAGACCCAGTACTTC. This chain links TRBV28 with TRBJ2-5, with no clear D. Germline assignment: CDR1 MDHEN and CDR2 SYDVKM. V lost 1 base and J 5 bases, leaving 11 bases between the germline ends. This CDR3 comprises 14 residues.

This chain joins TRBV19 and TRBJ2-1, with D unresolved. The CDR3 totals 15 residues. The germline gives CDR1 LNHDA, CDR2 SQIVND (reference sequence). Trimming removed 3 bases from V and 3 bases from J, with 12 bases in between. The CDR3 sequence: CASSMRFPLYNEQFF. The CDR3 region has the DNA TGTGCCAGTAGTATGCGGTTTCCTCTCTACAATGAGCAGTTCTTC. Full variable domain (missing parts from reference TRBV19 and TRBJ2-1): DGGITQSPKYLFRKEGQNVTLSCEQNLNHDAMYWYRQDPGQGLRLIYYSQIVNDFQKGDIAEGYSVSREKKESFPLTVTSAQKNPTAFYLCASSMRFPLYNEQFFGPGTRLTVL.

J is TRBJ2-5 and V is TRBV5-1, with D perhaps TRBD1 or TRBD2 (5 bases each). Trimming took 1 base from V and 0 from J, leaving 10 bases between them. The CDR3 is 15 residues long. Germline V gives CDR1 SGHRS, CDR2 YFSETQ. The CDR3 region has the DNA TGCGCCAGCAGCTTGTCTAGGGGACACCAAGAGACCCAGTACTTC. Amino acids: CASSLSRGHQETQYF.

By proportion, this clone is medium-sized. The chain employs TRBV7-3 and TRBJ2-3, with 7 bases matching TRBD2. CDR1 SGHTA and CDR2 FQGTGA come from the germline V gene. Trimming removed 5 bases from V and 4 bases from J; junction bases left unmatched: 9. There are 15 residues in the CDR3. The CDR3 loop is CASSLGLAESDTQYF. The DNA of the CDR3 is TGTGCCAGCAGCCTAGGCCTAGCGGAATCAGATACGCAGTATTTT.

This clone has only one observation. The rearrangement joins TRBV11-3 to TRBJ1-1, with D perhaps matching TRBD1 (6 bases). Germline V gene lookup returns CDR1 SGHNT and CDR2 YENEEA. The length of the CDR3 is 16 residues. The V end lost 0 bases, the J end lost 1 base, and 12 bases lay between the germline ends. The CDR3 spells CASSLEDPGANTEAFF. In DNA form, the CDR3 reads TGTGCCAGCAGCTTAGAGGACCCGGGGGCGAACACTGAAGCTTTCTTT.

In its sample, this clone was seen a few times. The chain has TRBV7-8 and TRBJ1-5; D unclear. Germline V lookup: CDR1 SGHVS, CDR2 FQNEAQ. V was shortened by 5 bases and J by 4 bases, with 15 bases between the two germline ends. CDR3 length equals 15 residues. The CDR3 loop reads CASSVDGGRNQPQHF. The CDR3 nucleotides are TGTGCCAGCAGCGTGGATGGAGGGAGGAATCAGCCCCAGCATTTT.

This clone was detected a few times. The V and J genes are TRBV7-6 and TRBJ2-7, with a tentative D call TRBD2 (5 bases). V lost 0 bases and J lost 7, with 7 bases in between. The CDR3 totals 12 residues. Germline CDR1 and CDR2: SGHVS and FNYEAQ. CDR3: CASSLAGGEQYF. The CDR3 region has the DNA TGTGCCAGCAGCTTAGCTGGCGGGGAGCAGTACTTC.

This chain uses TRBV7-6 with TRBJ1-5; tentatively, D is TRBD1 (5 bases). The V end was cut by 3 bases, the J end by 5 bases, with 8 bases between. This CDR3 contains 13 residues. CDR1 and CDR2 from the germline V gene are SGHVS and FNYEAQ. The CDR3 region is CASSLWGDQPQHF. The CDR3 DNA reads TGTGCCAGCAGCTTGTGGGGGGATCAGCCCCAGCATTTT.

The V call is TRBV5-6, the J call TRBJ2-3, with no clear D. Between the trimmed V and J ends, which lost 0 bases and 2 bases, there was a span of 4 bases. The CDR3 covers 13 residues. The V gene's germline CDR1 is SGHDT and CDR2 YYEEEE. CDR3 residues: CASSLEATDTQYF. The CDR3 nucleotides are TGTGCCAGCAGCTTGGAAGCCACAGATACGCAGTATTTT.

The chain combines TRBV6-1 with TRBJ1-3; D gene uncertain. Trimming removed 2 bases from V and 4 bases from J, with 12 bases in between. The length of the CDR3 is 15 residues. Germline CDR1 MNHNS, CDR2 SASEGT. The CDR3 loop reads CASSERLGNGNTIYF. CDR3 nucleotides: TGTGCCAGCAGTGAAAGGTTGGGTAACGGAAACACCATATATTTT.

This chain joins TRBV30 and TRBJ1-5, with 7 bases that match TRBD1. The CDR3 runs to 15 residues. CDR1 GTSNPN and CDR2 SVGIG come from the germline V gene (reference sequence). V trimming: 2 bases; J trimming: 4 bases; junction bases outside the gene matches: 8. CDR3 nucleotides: TGTGCCTGGAGTCCCGGGACAGCGACAAATCAGCCCCAGCATTTT. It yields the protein CAWSPGTATNQPQHF.

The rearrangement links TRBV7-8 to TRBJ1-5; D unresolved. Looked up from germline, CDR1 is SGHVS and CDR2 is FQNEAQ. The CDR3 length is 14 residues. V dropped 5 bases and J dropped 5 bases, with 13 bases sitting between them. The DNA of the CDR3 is TGTGCCAGCAGCCTATCCGCCGGAGATCAGCCCCAGCATTTT. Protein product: CASSLSAGDQPQHF. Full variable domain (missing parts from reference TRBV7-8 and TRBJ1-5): GAGVSQSPRYKVAKRGQDVALRCDPISGHVSLFWYQQALGQGPEFLTYFQNEAQLDKSGLPSDRFFAERPEGSVSTLKIQRTQQEDSAVYLCASSLSAGDQPQHFGDGTRLSIL.

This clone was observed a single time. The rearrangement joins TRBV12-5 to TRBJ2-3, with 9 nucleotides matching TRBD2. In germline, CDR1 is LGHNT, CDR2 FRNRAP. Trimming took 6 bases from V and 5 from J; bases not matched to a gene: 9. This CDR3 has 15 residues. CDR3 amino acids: CASGPHAGGRDTQYF. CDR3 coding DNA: TGTGCTAGTGGCCCCCACGCGGGGGGGCGAGATACGCAGTATTTT.

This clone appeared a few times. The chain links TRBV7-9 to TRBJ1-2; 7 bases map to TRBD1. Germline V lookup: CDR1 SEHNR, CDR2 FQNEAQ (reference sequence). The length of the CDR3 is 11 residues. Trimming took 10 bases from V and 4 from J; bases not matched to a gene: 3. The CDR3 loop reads CATSGGYGYTF. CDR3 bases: TGTGCCACTTCAGGGGGCTATGGCTACACCTTC.

The CDR3 protein is CASSSGDSYNEKLFF. DNA of the CDR3: TGTGCCAGCAGTTCGGGAGACTCCTATAATGAAAAACTGTTTTTT. The chain links TRBV6-5 to TRBJ1-4; D is ambiguous. The CDR3 consists of 15 residues. Between the trimmed V and J ends, which lost 4 bases and 4 bases, there was a span of 13 bases. Per the germline V gene, CDR1 is MNHEY and CDR2 is SVGAGI.

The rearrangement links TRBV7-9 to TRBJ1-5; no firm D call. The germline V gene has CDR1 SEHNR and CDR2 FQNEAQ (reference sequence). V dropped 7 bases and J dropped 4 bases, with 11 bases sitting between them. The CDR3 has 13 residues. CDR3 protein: CASNAGTNQPQHF. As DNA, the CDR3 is TGTGCCAGCAATGCAGGTACAAATCAGCCCCAGCATTTT. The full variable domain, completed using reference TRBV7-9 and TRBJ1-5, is DTGVSQNPRHKITKRGQNVTFRCDPISEHNRLYWYRQTLGQGPEFLTYFQNEAQLEKSRLLSDRFSAERPKGSFSTLEIQRTEQGDSAMYLCASNAGTNQPQHFGDGTRLSIL.

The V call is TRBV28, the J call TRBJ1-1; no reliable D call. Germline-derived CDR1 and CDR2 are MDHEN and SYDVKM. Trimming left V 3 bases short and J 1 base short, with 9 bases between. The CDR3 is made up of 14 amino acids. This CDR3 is CASSFIQTNTEAFF. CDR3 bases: TGTGCCAGCAGTTTCATACAGACGAACACTGAAGCTTTCTTT.